This section outlines one TCR beta chain sequence together with its context. Its antigen is unidentified. This specimen includes other DNA sequences encoding the same CDR3. Sequencing used immunoSEQ multiplex PCR; TCRdb keeps in-frame clones, though not all of them. The sample includes around 120,000 clones, 90% of them seen just once. This record comes from a study of graft-versus-host responses after intestinal transplantation. The overall study: All recipients got anti-thymocyte globulin induction, then tacrolimus and steroids for around three years.

Per germline, CDR1 DFQATT and CDR2 SNEGSKA (reference sequence). The V segment lost 7 bases and the J segment 5 bases; nucleotides outside the gene matches: 4. CDR3 length: 11 amino acids. V gene TRBV20-1 combines with J gene TRBJ2-7; 8 bases are a match to TRBD1. The TCR was taken from a human donor who received an intestinal transplant. Sequencing used unstimulated CD4+ T cells sorted from spleen or lymph node cells, obtained before intestinal transplant. The CDR3 reads CSVGQGNEQYF. CDR3 nucleotides: TGCAGTGTAGGACAGGGTAACGAGCAGTACTTC.